This is a list of T cell receptor beta chains from one sample in a study of CD8+CD57+ T cells in acquired aplastic anemia. Each CDR3 protein gets one entry after TCRdb re-called the reads with MiXCR. The sample records fewer than 200,000 distinct CDR3 sequences, about 60% being singletons. Specimen: sorted CD4+, CD8+, or CD8+CD57+ T cells (not recorded which) from PBMCs. Every receptor here comes from a human donor in good health. Each CDR3 is given with its conserved first and last residue. Each record gives: J gene, D gene, clone size, V gene, CDR3 DNA, CDR3 protein. A D gene is named only where the DNA matches it firmly. Clone size appears in some rows only: once, few, many, or a class for an expanded clone.

j_gene: TRBJ2-7; d_gene: TRBD1; abundance: -; v_gene: TRBV10-3; CDR3nt: TGTGCCATCAGGCCCCTGGACAGGGGAGGGTCCGAGCAGTACTTC; CDR3aa: CAIRPLDRGGSEQYF
j_gene: TRBJ1-3; d_gene: -; abundance: once; v_gene: TRBV19; CDR3nt: TGTGCCAGTAGTATAGATCTCGCAGTCTCTGGAAACACCATATATTTT; CDR3aa: CASSIDLAVSGNTIYF
j_gene: TRBJ1-5; d_gene: TRBD1; abundance: many; v_gene: TRBV6-1; CDR3nt: TGTGCCAGCATGGGACAGAACTATCAGCCCCAGCATTTT; CDR3aa: CASMGQNYQPQHF
j_gene: TRBJ1-1; d_gene: -; abundance: -; v_gene: TRBV29-1; CDR3nt: TGCAGCGTTCTAGTCGGATCATCGAACACTGAAGCTTTCTTT; CDR3aa: CSVLVGSSNTEAFF
j_gene: TRBJ2-2; d_gene: -; abundance: -; v_gene: TRBV2; CDR3nt: TGTGCCAGCAGTGATCTTACCGGGGAGCTGTTTTTT; CDR3aa: CASSDLTGELFF
j_gene: TRBJ1-2; d_gene: -; abundance: -; v_gene: TRBV19; CDR3nt: TGTGCCAGTAACCCTGGGGGTCATGGCTACACCTTC; CDR3aa: CASNPGGHGYTF
j_gene: TRBJ2-1; d_gene: -; abundance: -; v_gene: TRBV7-9; CDR3nt: TGTGCCAGCAGTACACACAACAGGGTAATCTACAATGGGCAGTTCTTC; CDR3aa: CASSTHNRVIYNGQFF
j_gene: TRBJ2-5; d_gene: TRBD1; abundance: -; v_gene: TRBV20-1; CDR3nt: TGCAGTGCTATCCAACCGGGACAGGGGTTGGGGACCCAGTACTTC; CDR3aa: CSAIQPGQGLGTQYF
j_gene: TRBJ2-3; d_gene: -; abundance: -; v_gene: TRBV5-1; CDR3nt: TGCGCCAGAAGCTTAAGCTCCTACGAGCAGTATTTT; CDR3aa: CARSLSSYEQYF
j_gene: TRBJ1-3; d_gene: -; abundance: -; v_gene: TRBV7-9; CDR3nt: TGTGCCAGCAGCTTAAAGACAGAGGCTGCGAACACCATATATTTT; CDR3aa: CASSLKTEAANTIYF
j_gene: TRBJ1-2; d_gene: TRBD1; abundance: -; v_gene: TRBV19; CDR3nt: TGTGCCAGTAGTATAGACCTGACAGGGTACGGCTACACCTTC; CDR3aa: CASSIDLTGYGYTF
j_gene: TRBJ2-2; d_gene: -; abundance: few; v_gene: TRBV24-1; CDR3nt: TGTGCCACGGGGCAAGCGAACACCGGGGAGCTGTTTTTT; CDR3aa: CATGQANTGELFF
j_gene: TRBJ2-7; d_gene: -; abundance: many; v_gene: TRBV29-1; CDR3nt: TGCAGCGTTTACAGGAGAAGCGAGCAGTACTTC; CDR3aa: CSVYRRSEQYF
j_gene: TRBJ2-7; d_gene: -; abundance: -; v_gene: TRBV7-2; CDR3nt: TGTGCCAGCAGCTTTTATTGGGGCGGCGGGTACGAGCAGTACTTC; CDR3aa: CASSFYWGGGYEQYF
j_gene: TRBJ2-1; d_gene: TRBD2; abundance: -; v_gene: TRBV5-4; CDR3nt: TGTGCCAGCAGCCTCCTGCCGGGGGCGGGGGGGGACAATGAGCAGTTCTTC; CDR3aa: CASSLLPGAGGDNEQFF
j_gene: TRBJ1-2; d_gene: TRBD1; abundance: -; v_gene: TRBV7-9; CDR3nt: TGTGCCAGCAGCTTAGGTGGGACAGGGATTAACTATGGCTACACCTTC; CDR3aa: CASSLGGTGINYGYTF
j_gene: TRBJ2-3; d_gene: -; abundance: many; v_gene: TRBV6-6; CDR3nt: TGTGCCAGCAGTTACTTGGCAAGAATCACAGATACGCAGTATTTT; CDR3aa: CASSYLARITDTQYF
j_gene: TRBJ2-5; d_gene: TRBD2; abundance: -; v_gene: TRBV25-1; CDR3nt: TGTGCCAGCAGTGGACCCACTAGCGGGGAGCCAAGGACCCAGTACTTC; CDR3aa: CASSGPTSGEPRTQYF
j_gene: TRBJ2-7; d_gene: TRBD1; abundance: once; v_gene: TRBV20-1; CDR3nt: TGCAGTGCTAGTGGACAGGGTCTTGGCTACGAGCAGTACTTC; CDR3aa: CSASGQGLGYEQYF
j_gene: TRBJ2-3; d_gene: TRBD2; abundance: -; v_gene: TRBV5-1; CDR3nt: TGTGCCAGCAGCTCGGGGGGGACAGATACGCAGTATTTT; CDR3aa: CASSSGGTDTQYF
j_gene: TRBJ2-7; d_gene: -; abundance: -; v_gene: TRBV15; CDR3nt: TGTGCCACCAGCGCAAGAGGTTTCTCCTACGAGCAGTACTTC; CDR3aa: CATSARGFSYEQYF
j_gene: TRBJ2-7; d_gene: TRBD1; abundance: -; v_gene: TRBV9; CDR3nt: TGTGCCAGCAGCCTAGGACAGGCCGCCTCCTACGAGCAGTACTTC; CDR3aa: CASSLGQAASYEQYF
j_gene: TRBJ2-3; d_gene: -; abundance: -; v_gene: TRBV20-1; CDR3nt: TGCAGTGCTAGAGAGGTTAGCACAGATACGCAGTATTTT; CDR3aa: CSAREVSTDTQYF
j_gene: TRBJ2-7; d_gene: -; abundance: many; v_gene: TRBV5-8; CDR3nt: TGTGCCAGCAGCCTAGGACAGTCCTACGAGCAGTACTTC; CDR3aa: CASSLGQSYEQYF